This T cell receptor beta chain was captured in a study of cytomegalovirus exposure and HLA in healthy donors. Overall study context: Inside one of the first data releases sat about 85 million unique TCRs taken from HLA-typed donors.

Healthy bone marrow donors made up the cohort. The PCR was carried out with 60 Vbeta primers and 13 Jbeta primers. Some clones are missing from TCRdb's copy, which holds only in-frame ones; the method was immunoSEQ multiplex PCR. In all, the sample yields about 200,000 clones. Germline V gene sequence: CDR1 SNHLY, CDR2 FYNNEI. Trimming left V 6 bases short and J 0 bases short, with 6 bases between. The CDR3 runs to 14 residues. Input material: PBMCs. The receptor was derived from a boy younger than 18 in good health and CMV-seronegative. J is TRBJ2-6 and V is TRBV2; D is undetermined. The CDR3, as DNA: TGTGCCAGCAGATCAGTCTCTGGGGCCAACGTCCTGACTTTC. It codes for CASRSVSGANVLTF.